This T cell receptor (beta chain) was sequenced in a study of blood T cell repertoires in COVID-19. As for the study in general: Samples taken during acute and convalescent COVID-19 were collected in the United States, Italy and Spain.

Trimming cost V 5 bases and J 8 bases; bases outside gene matches: 6. Germline V gene sequence: CDR1 SNHLY, CDR2 FYNNEI. The CDR3 consists of 14 residues. Clones were read by immunoSEQ multiplex PCR, and TCRdb kept only the in-frame ones, dropping some. The sample has over 70,000 clones, about 80% seen once. What was sequenced was peripheral blood. The chain carries TRBV2 and TRBJ2-1; 10 bases agree with TRBD2. The clonotype comes from a woman over 75 with acute or convalescent COVID-19. CDR3 residues: CASSNWLAGDEQFF. DNA of the CDR3: TGTGCCAGCAGTAATTGGCTAGCGGGAGATGAGCAGTTCTTC.